This TCR beta chain stems from a study of cytomegalovirus exposure and HLA in healthy donors (dated by TCRdb to 2016 to 2017). Study-level background: In an earlier analysis of approximately 640 of the donors, around 290 Gb of sequence data and approximately 120 million unique TCR beta sequences from 150 million to 200 million T cells were reported. The study profiled the T cell repertoires of approximately 700 subjects by immunosequencing and related them to cytomegalovirus serostatus. The study was designed to test whether signatures of past pathogen exposure could be identified by cataloging public T cell receptors. All discovery cohort repertoires had been generated using a single sequencing platform. On average, about 200,000 unique TCR beta nucleotide sequences were sequenced per donor among a few hundred genotyped donors of the cohort, with roughly 18% of those sequences being non-productive. Both class I and class II loci were covered by HLA typing, at four-digit resolution. The number of typed donors differed by locus: 629-630 for A, B, C, DRB1 and DQB1; 500 to 550 for DQA1; over 600 for DPA1; and about 450 for DPB1. About 300 gigabases of sequencing data and 70 million to 95 million unique TCR sequences made up an early release that covered about 640 HLA-typed donors. To predict cytomegalovirus infection status, the study brought together high-throughput TCR immunosequencing, statistical association of individual TCRs with disease status, and machine learning. Rather than drawing on any new phenotypic data, the later analysis identified candidate immune exposures from TCR beta sequences and the way those sequences occurred across donors. A later analysis re-analyzed previously published TCR beta repertoires from approximately 700 donors and added high-resolution HLA genotyping to study TCR occurrence patterns. In a later genetic analysis, genome-wide SNP genotypes for about three fifths of the roughly 670 donors were used, and that subset was treated as a discovery cohort. Donor age, sex, ethnicity and CMV serostatus were collected together with the repertoire data. Of the roughly 410 genotyped donors, 81% were placed in the genetic ancestry cluster associated with self-reported Caucasian donors. About 5 DR-DQ haplotypes were handled as single units for association and clustering, since linkage in the cohort was strong. Besides the first cohort of roughly 700 subjects, a separate validation cohort made up of about 120 different subjects was used. An earlier analysis of approximately 580 of the donors used high-throughput TCR beta sequencing to judge whether each TCR beta V gene segment behaved as functional or pseudogenic.

The cohort consisted of 600 to 700 healthy bone marrow donors. At the time of sampling, every cohort member was nominally healthy, though immune exposures that went unrecorded were likely present. The donor tested CMV seropositive and was one of the 289 seropositive cohort members. A peripheral blood sample was provided by each donor, and peripheral blood mononuclear cells were used for TCR beta sequencing. The Qiagen DNeasy Blood Extraction Kit was used to extract genomic DNA from the blood cell samples. Receptor amplification or capture employed the immunoSEQ multiplex PCR assay. A mixture of 60 forward primers for TCR Vbeta segments and 13 reverse primers for TCR Jbeta segments was used in the multiplex PCR. A multiplex PCR assay on genomic DNA amplified the CDR3 region of rearranged TCR beta genes. On the Illumina HiSeq System, the amplified TCR beta libraries were sequenced as 87-base-pair reads. In the original analysis: In a later analysis, tens of millions of unique TCR beta chains were counted across the approximately 670 repertoires, and roughly 11 million of these chains were shared by at least two donors. Raw reads were error-corrected and collapsed into unique sequences by a nearest-neighbor algorithm in which closely related sequences were merged to remove PCR and sequencing errors. V, D and J gene segments were assigned by aligning CDR3 sequences to IMGT reference sequences. For a sequence to be retained, a match of at least six nucleotides to both a V gene segment and a J gene segment was required. A rearrangement counted as productive if the CDR3 had no stop codons and remained in frame with V and J, and every other rearrangement counted as non-productive. Following IMGT convention, CDR3 was defined as the stretch from the second conserved V-encoded cysteine up to the conserved J-encoded phenylalanine. Sequences without an unambiguous match to a single V gene segment were excluded from the earlier analysis of approximately 560 of the donors. In an earlier analysis of some 590 of the donors, a V segment was called functional when productive rearrangements were above 56.7%, and segregating when the standard deviation between donors exceeded 5%. A statistical classification framework was built for diagnosing cytomegalovirus status from the catalog of TCR beta chain sequences. In a later analysis, V and J genes were assigned by comparing TCR nucleotide sequences against IMGT/GENE-DB human TR gene sequences. In a later analysis, CDR3 sequences and most-parsimonious VDJ recombination scenarios were assigned using the TCRdist pipeline. A later analysis defined each TCR beta chain by its CDR3 amino acid sequence plus V-gene family, and excluded reads lacking a unique V-gene family. In a later analysis, 500 to 700 highly shared, low-generation-probability nucleotide sequences were removed to address suspected cross-contamination and a sequencing artifact. In a later analysis, a clonal expansion index was calculated for each public chain from normalized within-repertoire ranks of inferred template counts. In a later analysis, generation probabilities were computed using a VDJ recombination model fitted to out-of-frame rearrangements, and the results were checked against IGoR. A later analysis scored TCR-TCR, TCR-HLA and TCR-CMV co-occurrence with hypergeometric tests, applying a repertoire-size bias correction to TCR pairs. False discovery rates were estimated in a later analysis by permuting HLA or CMV assignments 20 times. A later analysis grouped co-occurring TCRs with DBSCAN, adding TCRdist sequence similarity when clustering within HLA-allele-positive subsets. Repertoires with fewer than 30,000 or more than 120,000 public chains were left out of co-occurrence clustering, as were several repertoires with anomalous nucleotide sharing. Not all clones reach the TCRdb copy of this immuneACCESS table, which keeps in-frame sequences only. Checked studies attribute under half of the gap to unresolved V genes and leave the rest unexplained. The V and J calls and clone size are taken from that table; D and trimming were inferred from the DNA. This sample's table carries some 75,000 clones. The top ten clones comprise around 7.5% of the sample.

On this clone itself: Its antigen is not yet known.

General conclusions and limits of the study: Strong co-occurrence of HLA alleles, especially DR and DQ, made assigning TCR associations to individual alleles difficult. A later genetic analysis reported fewer N-insertions in productive TCRs among donors in an Asian-associated ancestry cluster than the roughly 670-donor mean. The authors suggested that the approach could potentially be extended to other disease states and immunological phenotypes. Some IMGT-functional V segments, including TRBV6-2 and TRBV6-3, could not be distinguished by the 87-base-pair reads and were therefore excluded. In a later genetic analysis, a missense DCLRE1C variant was associated with V-gene and J-gene trimming of TCR beta chains, and the association was replicated in an independent cohort. Compared with equally common non-associated chains, HLA-associated TCR beta chains in a later analysis were more clonally expanded and had lower generation probabilities. Because some donors lacked HLA typing at each locus, the association tests relied only on the typed subset. Sequencing depth was assumed to be roughly uniform across donors in the presence/absence analyses, though that assumption may not hold. A total of fewer than 200 TCR beta chains were listed by the study as associated with cytomegalovirus. Broadly in line with IMGT annotations, most TCR beta V segments showed up in productive rearrangements about 90% or about 30% of the time in an earlier analysis of around 600 of the donors. In both the original and validation cohorts, the classifier was reported to diagnose cytomegalovirus status with high specificity and sensitivity. Approximately 18 rarely observed V segments, including chromosome 9 orphons, were excluded from the earlier analysis of a few hundred of the donors because counts were too low. Most TCR sequences were observed very rarely across donors, whereas some public TCRs were present in many individuals. In vitro tests confirmed that a few of the cytomegalovirus-associated TCR beta chains recognize cytomegalovirus antigens. At a false discovery rate of 0.05, a later analysis linked around 15,000 TCR beta sequences to specific HLA alleles. According to a later analysis, most CMV-associated TCR beta chains appeared to be HLA-restricted, and the HLA associations seemed to be driven largely by CMV exposure. A further reported finding was that TCR beta sequences accurately predicted the HLA-A and HLA-B alleles for most subjects in the first cohort. A group of highly shared sequence variants was considered likely to be a technical artifact of the sequencing pipeline. Several of the top co-occurrence clusters appeared to be linked to parvovirus B19, influenza, CMV and Epstein-Barr virus, according to a later analysis. Linkage disequilibrium might explain the correlated functional status among segregating V segments, but an unknown experimental factor could not be ruled out. This cohort had only TCR beta chains sequenced, and the lack of alpha or paired-chain data limited which features could be detected. For the cohort, immune exposure information was limited to CMV serostatus. A later analysis found that TCR association rates varied across HLA loci, with DRB1 alleles showing the most associated TCRs and HLA-C alleles the fewest.

The germline V end is reduced by 4 bases and the J end by 2 bases; junction bases left unmatched: 8. From a lookup of the germline V gene, CDR1 and CDR2 are SGHAT and FQNNGV. The CDR3 measures 18 amino acids from cysteine to phenylalanine. Only CDR3 DNA is held: 54 bases, read in frame from base 1. This TCR derives from a female donor in good health and CMV-seropositive. The sample consisted of PBMCs. Recombination linked TRBV11-2 to TRBJ1-4; 12 central nucleotides agree with TRBD1. The DNA is as follows: TGTGCCAGCAGCTCCTACCGGGACAGGGGGCGGACTAATGAAAAACTGTTTTTT. This is translated as CASSSYRDRGRTNEKLFF.